This TCR beta chain was captured by sequencing in a study of T cells in Graves' hyperthyroidism and ophthalmopathy. Study at large: Before treatment of any kind, peripheral blood was taken at initial diagnosis.

Amplified TCR beta CDR3 regions derived from RNA transcripts. HTBI primers were employed in a first-round RT-PCR of the TCR CDR3. Via MiXCR, TCRdb re-called the multiplex PCR reads, giving one row per CDR3 protein. The profile shows roughly 130,000 distinct CDR3 sequences, approximately 24% of them singletons. Study-wide results and caveats: Most clonotypes expanded in the thyroid (above 0.001) were also present in blood.

Blood was obtained at the first hyperthyroidism diagnosis, which preceded any ophthalmopathy symptoms. This sample holds PBMCs from 10 ml fresh peripheral blood. The V gene's germline CDR1 is SGHAT and CDR2 FQNNGV. V gave up 5 bases and J gave up 10 bases, with 17 bases separating them. The CDR3 is made up of 14 amino acids. Ten or more counts support this clonotype. The antigen is unknown. This clonotype originated in a woman in her fifties or sixties with Graves' hyperthyroidism that later progressed to Graves' ophthalmopathy. The sample comprised blood. The rearrangement joins TRBV11-2 to TRBJ1-4; D unresolved. The CDR3 protein is CASSQNRGNGKLFF. CDR3 coding DNA: TGTGCCAGCAGCCAAAACCGGGGAAACGGAAAACTGTTTTTT.